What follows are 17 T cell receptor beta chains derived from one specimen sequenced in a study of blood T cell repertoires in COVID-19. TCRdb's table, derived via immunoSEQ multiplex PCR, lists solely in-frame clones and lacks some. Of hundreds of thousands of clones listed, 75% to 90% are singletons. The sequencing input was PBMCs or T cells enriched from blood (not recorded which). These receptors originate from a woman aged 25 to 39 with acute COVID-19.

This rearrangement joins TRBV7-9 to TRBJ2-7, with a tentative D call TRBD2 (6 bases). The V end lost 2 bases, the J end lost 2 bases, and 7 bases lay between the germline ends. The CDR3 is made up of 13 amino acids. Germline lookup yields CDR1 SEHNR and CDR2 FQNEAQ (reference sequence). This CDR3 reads CASSLREPYEQYF. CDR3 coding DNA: TGTGCCAGCAGCTTACGGGAGCCCTACGAGCAGTACTTC.

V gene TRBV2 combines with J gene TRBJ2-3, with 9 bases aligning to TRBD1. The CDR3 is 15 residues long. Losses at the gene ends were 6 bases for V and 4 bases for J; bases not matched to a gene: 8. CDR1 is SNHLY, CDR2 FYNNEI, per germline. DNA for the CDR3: TGTGCCAGCAGCCGCGGACAGGGGTGGGCAGATACGCAGTATTTT. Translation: CASSRGQGWADTQYF.

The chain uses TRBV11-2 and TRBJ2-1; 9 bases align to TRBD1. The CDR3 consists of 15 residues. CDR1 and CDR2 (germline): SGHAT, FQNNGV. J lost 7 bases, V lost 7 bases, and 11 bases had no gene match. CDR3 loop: CASTPTGQGWNEQFF. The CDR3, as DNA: TGTGCCAGCACGCCAACGGGACAGGGATGGAATGAGCAGTTCTTC.

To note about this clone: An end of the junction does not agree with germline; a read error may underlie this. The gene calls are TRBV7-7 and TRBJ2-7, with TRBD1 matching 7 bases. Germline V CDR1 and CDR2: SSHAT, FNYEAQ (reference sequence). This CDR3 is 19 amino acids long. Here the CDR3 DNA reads TGTGCTAGCAGCCCCCTCGGAGCAGGGGGTCTATATCCCCCAGACGAGCAGTACTTC. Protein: CASSPLGAGGLYPPDEQYF.

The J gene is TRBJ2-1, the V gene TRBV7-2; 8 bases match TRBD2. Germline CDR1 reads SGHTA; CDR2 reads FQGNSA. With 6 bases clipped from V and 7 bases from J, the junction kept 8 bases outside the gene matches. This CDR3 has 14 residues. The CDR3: CASRAGVVGNEQFF. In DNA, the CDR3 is TGTGCCAGCAGAGCGGGAGTAGTGGGGAATGAGCAGTTCTTC.

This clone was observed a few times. The CDR3 here is CASSRQGRGTPLHF. The CDR3 DNA follows: TGTGCCAGCAGCCGGCAGGGCAGGGGGACACCCCTCCACTTT. J is TRBJ1-6 and V is TRBV27, with 7 bases that match TRBD1. Germline CDR1 and CDR2: MNHEY and SMNVEV (reference sequence). The CDR3 has 14 residues. With 6 bases clipped from V and 11 bases from J, the junction kept 10 bases outside the gene matches.

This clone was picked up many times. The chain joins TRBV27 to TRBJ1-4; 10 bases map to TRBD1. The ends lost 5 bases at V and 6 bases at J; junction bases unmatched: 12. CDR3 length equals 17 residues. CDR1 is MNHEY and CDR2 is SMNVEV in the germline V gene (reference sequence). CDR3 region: CASSATHGTGVYEKLFF. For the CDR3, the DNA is TGTGCCAGCAGTGCGACCCATGGGACAGGGGTGTATGAAAAACTGTTTTTT.

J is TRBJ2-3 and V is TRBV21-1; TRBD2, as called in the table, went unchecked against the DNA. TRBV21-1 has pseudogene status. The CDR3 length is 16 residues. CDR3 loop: CASSKDVSPLGDTQYF. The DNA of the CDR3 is TGTGCCAGCAGCAAAGATGTCTCCCCCCTCGGAGATACGCAGTATTTT.

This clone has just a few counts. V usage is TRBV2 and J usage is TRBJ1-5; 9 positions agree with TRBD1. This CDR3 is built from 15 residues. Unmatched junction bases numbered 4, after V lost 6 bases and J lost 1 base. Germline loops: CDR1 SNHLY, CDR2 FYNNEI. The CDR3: CASRGQGLSNQPQHF. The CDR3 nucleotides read TGTGCCAGCAGAGGACAGGGGTTAAGCAATCAGCCCCAGCATTTT.

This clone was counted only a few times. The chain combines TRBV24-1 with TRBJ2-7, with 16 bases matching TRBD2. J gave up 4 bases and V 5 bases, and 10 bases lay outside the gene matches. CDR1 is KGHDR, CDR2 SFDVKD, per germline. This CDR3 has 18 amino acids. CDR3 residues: CATSASPGTSGGAYEQYF. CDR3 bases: TGTGCCACCAGTGCCTCCCCCGGGACTAGCGGGGGGGCTTACGAGCAGTACTTC.

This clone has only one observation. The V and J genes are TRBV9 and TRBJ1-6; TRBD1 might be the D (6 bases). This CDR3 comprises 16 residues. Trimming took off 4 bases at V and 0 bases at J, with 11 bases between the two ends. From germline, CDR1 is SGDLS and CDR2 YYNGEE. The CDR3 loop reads CASSPDRSSYNSPLHF. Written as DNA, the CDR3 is TGTGCCAGCAGCCCTGACAGGAGCTCCTATAATTCACCCCTCCACTTT.

The CDR3: CASSPETDRSSYNSPLHF. CDR3 coding DNA: TGTGCCAGCAGTCCCGAGACAGATAGGAGCTCCTATAATTCACCCCTCCACTTT. V is TRBV2 and J is TRBJ1-6; weak D call: TRBD1 (5 bases). The CDR3 is made up of 18 amino acids. Trimming took off 5 bases at V and 0 bases at J, with 17 bases between the two ends. From germline, CDR1 is SNHLY and CDR2 FYNNEI. Supplemented by reference TRBV2 and TRBJ1-6, the full variable domain reads EPEVTQTPSHQVTQMGQEVILRCVPISNHLYFYWYRQILGQKVEFLVSFYNNEISEKSEIFDDQFSVERPDGSNFTLKIRSTKLEDSAMYFCASSPETDRSSYNSPLHFGNGTRLTVT.

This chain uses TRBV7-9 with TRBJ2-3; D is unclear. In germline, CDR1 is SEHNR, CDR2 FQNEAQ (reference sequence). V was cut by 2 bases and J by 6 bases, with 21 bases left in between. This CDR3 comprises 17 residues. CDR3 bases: TGTGCCAGCAGCTTAACGATAAATCCCGTTTCTAAGGATACGCAGTATTTT. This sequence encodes CASSLTINPVSKDTQYF.

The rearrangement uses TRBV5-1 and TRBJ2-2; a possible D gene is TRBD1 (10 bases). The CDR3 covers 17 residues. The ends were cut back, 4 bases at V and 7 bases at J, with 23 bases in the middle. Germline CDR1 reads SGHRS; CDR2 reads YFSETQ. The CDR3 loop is CASSADRGLAGIGELFF. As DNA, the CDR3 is TGCGCCAGCAGCGCCGACAGGGGGCTAGCGGGAATCGGGGAGCTGTTTTTT.

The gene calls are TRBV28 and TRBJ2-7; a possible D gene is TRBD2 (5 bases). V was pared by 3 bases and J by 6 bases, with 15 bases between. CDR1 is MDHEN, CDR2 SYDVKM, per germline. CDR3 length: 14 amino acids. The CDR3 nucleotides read TGTGCCAGCAGTTTTCCAGCCCTCGCGGGCGAGCAGTACTTC. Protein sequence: CASSFPALAGEQYF.

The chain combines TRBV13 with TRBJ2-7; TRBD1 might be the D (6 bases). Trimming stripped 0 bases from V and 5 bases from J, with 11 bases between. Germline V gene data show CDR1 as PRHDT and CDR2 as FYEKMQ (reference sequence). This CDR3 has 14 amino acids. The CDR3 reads CASSLGGGMHEQYF. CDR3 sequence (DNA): TGTGCCAGCAGCTTAGGAGGGGGAATGCACGAGCAGTACTTC. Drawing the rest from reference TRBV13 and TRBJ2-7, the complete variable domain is AAGVIQSPRHLIKEKRETATLKCYPIPRHDTVYWYQQGPGQDPQFLISFYEKMQSDKGSIPDRFSAQQFSDYHSELNMSSLELGDSALYFCASSLGGGMHEQYFGPGTRLTVT.

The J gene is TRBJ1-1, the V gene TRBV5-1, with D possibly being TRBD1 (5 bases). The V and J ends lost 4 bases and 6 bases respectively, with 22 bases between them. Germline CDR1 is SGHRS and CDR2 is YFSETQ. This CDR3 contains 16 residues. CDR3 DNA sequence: TGCGCCAGCAGCCGGCGGCGACAGATGAACTTCGCTGAAGCTTTCTTT. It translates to CASSRRRQMNFAEAFF.